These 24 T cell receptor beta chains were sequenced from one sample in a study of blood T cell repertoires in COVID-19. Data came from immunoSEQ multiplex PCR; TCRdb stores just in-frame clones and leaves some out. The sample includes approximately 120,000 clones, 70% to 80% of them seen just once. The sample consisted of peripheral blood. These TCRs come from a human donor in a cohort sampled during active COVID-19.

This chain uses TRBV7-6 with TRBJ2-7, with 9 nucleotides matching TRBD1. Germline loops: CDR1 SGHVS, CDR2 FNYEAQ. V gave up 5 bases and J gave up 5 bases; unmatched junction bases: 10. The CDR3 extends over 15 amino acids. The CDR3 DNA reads TGTGCCAGCAGCAAAGGAACAGGGGGCAGGAACGAGCAGTACTTC. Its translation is CASSKGTGGRNEQYF.

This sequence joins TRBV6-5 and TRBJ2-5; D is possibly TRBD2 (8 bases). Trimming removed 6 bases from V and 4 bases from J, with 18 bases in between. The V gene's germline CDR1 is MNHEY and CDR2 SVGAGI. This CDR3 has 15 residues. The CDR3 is CASRPGGGGGETQYF. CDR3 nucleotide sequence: TGTGCCAGCAGGCCGGGAGGGGGCGGGGGAGAGACCCAGTACTTC.

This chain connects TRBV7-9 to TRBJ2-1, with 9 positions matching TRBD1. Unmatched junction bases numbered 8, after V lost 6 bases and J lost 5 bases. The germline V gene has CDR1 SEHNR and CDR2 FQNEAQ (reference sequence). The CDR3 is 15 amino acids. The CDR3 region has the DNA TGTGCCAGCAGACCCACAGGGGGCTTGGACAATGAGCAGTTCTTC. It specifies CASRPTGGLDNEQFF. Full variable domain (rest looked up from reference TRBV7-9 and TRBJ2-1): DTGVSQNPRHKITKRGQNVTFRCDPISEHNRLYWYRQTLGQGPEFLTYFQNEAQLEKSRLLSDRFSAERPKGSFSTLEIQRTEQGDSAMYLCASRPTGGLDNEQFFGPGTRLTVL.

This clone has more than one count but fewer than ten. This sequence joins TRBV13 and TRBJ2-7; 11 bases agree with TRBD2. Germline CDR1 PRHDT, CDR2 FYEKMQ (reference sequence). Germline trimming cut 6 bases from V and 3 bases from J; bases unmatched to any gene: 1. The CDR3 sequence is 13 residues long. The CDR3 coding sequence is TGTGCCAGCAGACTAGCGGGGGTCTACGAGCAGTACTTC. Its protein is CASRLAGVYEQYF.

CDR3 nucleotide sequence: TGTGCCAGCATGGGGGACAGGATGGCGGAGACCCAGTACTTC. Encoded protein: CASMGDRMAETQYF. This chain connects TRBV6-6 to TRBJ2-5; 8 bases are a match to TRBD1. The germline V gene has CDR1 MNHNY and CDR2 SVGAGI (reference sequence). Trimming at V came to 7 bases and at J to 5 bases, leaving 9 bases not matched to a gene. The CDR3 extends over 14 amino acids.

The CDR3 protein is CASSLTGGHNEQFF. The CDR3 nucleotides read TGTGCCAGCAGTTTGACGGGGGGTCACAATGAGCAGTTCTTC. This rearrangement joins TRBV27 to TRBJ2-1; TRBD2 matches at 7 bases. With V trimmed by 3 bases and J by 5 bases, 4 bases remained unmatched. Germline V gene lookup returns CDR1 MNHEY and CDR2 SMNVEV (reference sequence). The CDR3 runs to 14 residues.

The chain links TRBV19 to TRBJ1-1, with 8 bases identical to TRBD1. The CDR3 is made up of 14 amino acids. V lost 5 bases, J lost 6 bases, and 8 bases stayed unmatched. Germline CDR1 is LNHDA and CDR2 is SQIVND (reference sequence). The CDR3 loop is CASSADREIAEAFF. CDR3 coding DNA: TGTGCCAGTAGTGCGGACAGGGAAATTGCTGAAGCTTTCTTT.

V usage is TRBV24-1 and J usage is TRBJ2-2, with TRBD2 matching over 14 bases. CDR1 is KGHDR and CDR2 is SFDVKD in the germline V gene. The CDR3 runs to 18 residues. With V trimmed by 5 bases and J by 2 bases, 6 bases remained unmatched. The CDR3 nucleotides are TGTGCCACCAGTGCGACTAGCGGGGGGGCTATTAACACCGGGGAGCTGTTTTTT. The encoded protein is CATSATSGGAINTGELFF.

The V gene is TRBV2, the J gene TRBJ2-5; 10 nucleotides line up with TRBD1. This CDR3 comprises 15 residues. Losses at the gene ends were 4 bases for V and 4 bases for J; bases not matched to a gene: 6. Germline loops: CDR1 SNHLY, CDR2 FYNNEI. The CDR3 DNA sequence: TGTGCCAGCAGTGCCCTCGGGACAGGGGCAGAGACCCAGTACTTC. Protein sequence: CASSALGTGAETQYF.

The CDR3 DNA follows: TGTGCCAGCAGTGCCTTATCAGGCCCCTATGGCTACACCTTC. This encodes CASSALSGPYGYTF. This chain uses TRBV2 with TRBJ1-2; D gene unclear. The CDR3 totals 14 residues. Germline V gene lookup returns CDR1 SNHLY and CDR2 FYNNEI. Trimming left V 4 bases short and J 4 bases short, with 13 bases between.

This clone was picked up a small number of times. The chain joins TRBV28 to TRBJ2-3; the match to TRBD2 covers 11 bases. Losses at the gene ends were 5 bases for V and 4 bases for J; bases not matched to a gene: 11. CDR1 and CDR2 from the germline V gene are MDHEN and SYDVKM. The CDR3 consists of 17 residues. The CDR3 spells CASSPRIAGGVSDTQYF. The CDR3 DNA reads TGTGCCAGCAGTCCTCGGATAGCGGGGGGGGTTTCAGATACGCAGTATTTT.

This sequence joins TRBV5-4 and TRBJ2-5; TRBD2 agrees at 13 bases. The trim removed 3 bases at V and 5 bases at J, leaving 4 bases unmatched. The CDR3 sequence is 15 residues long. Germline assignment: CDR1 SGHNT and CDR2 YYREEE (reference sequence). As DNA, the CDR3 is TGTGCCAGCAGCTCCGGACTAGCGGGGGTGGAGACCCAGTACTTC. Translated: CASSSGLAGVETQYF. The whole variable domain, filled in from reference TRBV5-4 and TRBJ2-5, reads ETGVTQSPTHLIKTRGQQVTLRCSSQSGHNTVSWYQQALGQGPQFIFQYYREEENGRGNFPPRFSGLQFPNYSSELNVNALELDDSALYLCASSSGLAGVETQYFGPGTRLLVL.

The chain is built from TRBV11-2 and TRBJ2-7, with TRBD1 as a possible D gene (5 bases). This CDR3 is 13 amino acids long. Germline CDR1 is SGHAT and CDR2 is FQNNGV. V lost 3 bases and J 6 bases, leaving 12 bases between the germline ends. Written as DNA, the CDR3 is TGTGCCAGCAGCTTTAACAGGCTAGGCGAGCAGTACTTC. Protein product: CASSFNRLGEQYF.

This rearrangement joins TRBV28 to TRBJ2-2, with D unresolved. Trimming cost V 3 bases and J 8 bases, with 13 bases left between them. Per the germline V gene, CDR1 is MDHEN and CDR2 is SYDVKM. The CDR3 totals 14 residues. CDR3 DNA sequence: TGTGCCAGCAGTTTTAGGCCCTACGGGGGGGAGCTGTTTTTT. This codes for CASSFRPYGGELFF. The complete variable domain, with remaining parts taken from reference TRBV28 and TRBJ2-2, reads DVKVTQSSRYLVKRTGEKVFLECVQDMDHENMFWYRQDPGLGLRLIYFSYDVKMKEKGDIPEGYSVSREKKERFSLILESASTNQTSMYLCASSFRPYGGELFFGEGSRLTVL.

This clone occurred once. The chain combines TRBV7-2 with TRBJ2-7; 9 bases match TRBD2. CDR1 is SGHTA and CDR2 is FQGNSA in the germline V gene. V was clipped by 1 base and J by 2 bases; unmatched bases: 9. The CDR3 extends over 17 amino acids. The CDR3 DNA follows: TGTGCCAGCAGCTTAGTCGGGGCTAGCGGGGCCCCCTACGAGCAGTACTTC. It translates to CASSLVGASGAPYEQYF.

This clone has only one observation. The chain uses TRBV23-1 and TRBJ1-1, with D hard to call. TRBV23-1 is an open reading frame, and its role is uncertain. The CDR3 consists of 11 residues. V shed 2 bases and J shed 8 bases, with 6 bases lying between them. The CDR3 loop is CASSQSPEAFF. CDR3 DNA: TGCGCCAGCAGTCAAAGCCCCGAAGCTTTCTTT.

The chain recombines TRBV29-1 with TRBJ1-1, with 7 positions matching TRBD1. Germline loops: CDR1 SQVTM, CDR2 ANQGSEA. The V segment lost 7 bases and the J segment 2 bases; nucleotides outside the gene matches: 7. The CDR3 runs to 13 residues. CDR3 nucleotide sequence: TGCAGCGGCCGGACAGGTTTTAACACTGAAGCTTTCTTT. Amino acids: CSGRTGFNTEAFF.

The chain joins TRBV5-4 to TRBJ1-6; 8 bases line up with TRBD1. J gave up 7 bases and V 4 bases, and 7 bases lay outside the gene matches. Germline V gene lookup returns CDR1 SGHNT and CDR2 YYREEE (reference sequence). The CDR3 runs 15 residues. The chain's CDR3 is CASSAGTGQNSPLHF. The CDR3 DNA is TGTGCCAGCAGCGCCGGGACAGGCCAAAATTCACCCCTCCACTTT.

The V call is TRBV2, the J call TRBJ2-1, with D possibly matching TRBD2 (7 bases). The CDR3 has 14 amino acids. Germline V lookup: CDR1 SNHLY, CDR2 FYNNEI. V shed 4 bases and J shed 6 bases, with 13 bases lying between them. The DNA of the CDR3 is TGTGCCAGCAGTGTGGAGGGGGGGCCCAATGAGCAGTTCTTC. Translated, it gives CASSVEGGPNEQFF.

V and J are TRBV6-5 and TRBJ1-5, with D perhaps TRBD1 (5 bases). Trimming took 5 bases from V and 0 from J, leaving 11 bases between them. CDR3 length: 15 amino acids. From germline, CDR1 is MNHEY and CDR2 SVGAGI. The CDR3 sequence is CASSRAGNSNQPQHF. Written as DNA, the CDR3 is TGTGCCAGCAGTCGGGCAGGGAATAGCAATCAGCCCCAGCATTTT.

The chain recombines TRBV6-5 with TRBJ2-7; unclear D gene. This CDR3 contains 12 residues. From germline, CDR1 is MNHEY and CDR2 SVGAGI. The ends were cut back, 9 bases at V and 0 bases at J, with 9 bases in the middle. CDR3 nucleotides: TGTGCCAGTGCTGCGTTCTCCTACGAGCAGTACTTC. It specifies CASAAFSYEQYF.

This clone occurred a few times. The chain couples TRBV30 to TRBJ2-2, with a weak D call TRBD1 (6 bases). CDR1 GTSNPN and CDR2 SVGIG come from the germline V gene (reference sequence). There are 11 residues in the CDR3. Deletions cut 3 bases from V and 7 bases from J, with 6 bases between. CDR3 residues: CAWRGGGELFF. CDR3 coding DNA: TGTGCCTGGAGAGGGGGCGGGGAGCTGTTTTTT.

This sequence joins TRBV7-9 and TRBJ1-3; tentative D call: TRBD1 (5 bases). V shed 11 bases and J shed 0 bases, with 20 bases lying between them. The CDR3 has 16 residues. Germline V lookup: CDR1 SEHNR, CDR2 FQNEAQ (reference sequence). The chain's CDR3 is CAHYPYRIYSGNTIYF. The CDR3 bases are TGTGCCCACTACCCCTACAGGATTTACTCTGGAAACACCATATATTTT.

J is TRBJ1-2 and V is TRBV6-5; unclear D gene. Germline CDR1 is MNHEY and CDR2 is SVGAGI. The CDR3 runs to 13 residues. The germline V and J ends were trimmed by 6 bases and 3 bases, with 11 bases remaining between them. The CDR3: CASSLGRYYGYTF. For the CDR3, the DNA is TGTGCCAGCAGCCTCGGCAGGTACTATGGCTACACCTTC.